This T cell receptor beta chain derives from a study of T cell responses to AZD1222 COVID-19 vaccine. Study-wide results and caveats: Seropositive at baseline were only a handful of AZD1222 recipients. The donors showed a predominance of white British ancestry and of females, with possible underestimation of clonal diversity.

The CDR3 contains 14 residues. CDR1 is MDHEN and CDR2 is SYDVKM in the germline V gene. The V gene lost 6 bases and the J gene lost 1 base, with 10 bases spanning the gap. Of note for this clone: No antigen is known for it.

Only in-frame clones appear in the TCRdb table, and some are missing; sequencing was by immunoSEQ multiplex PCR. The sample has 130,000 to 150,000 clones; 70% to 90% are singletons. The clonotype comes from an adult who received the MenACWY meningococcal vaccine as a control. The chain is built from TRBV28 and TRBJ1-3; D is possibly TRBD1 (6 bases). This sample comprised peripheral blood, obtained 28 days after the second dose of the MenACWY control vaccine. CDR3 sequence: CASRSGQSGNTIYF. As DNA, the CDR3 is TGTGCCAGCAGATCCGGACAGTCTGGAAACACCATATATTTT.